This T cell receptor beta chain was captured in a study of OX40 agonist ivuxolimab in advanced cancers. At the level of the study: The dose-escalation cohort was over 65% male, with a mean age of around 60 years, ranging about 20 to 79. A history of anti-PD-1, anti-PD-L1 or anti-CTLA-4 therapy was acceptable, and roughly 40% had some.

Study-level findings and limits: Averaging showed that CD8+ T cells had more expanded clones than CD4+ did.

TCRdb keeps only in-frame clones here, not all; method: immunoSEQ multiplex PCR. The sample holds tens of thousands of clones, over 60% seen once. This clone was observed a few times. Its matching antigen is unknown. The V gene end was trimmed by 5 bases and the J gene end by 8 bases; junction bases not matched to a gene: 5. The CDR3 consists of 12 residues. Per the germline V gene, CDR1 is MNHNS and CDR2 is SASEGT. The source is an adult with an advanced solid tumor such as melanoma, head and neck, liver or kidney cancer. The chain employs TRBV6-1 and TRBJ1-2, with TRBD1 matching 7 bases. The sample consisted of CD4+ or CD8+ T cells sorted from blood, taken in a trial of the OX40 agonist ivuxolimab. Here the CDR3 reads CASSTGDWGYTF. In nucleotides, the CDR3 is TGTGCCAGCAGTACAGGGGATTGGGGCTACACCTTC.